These 20 T cell receptor beta chains came from one sample sequenced in a study of blood T cells in healthy people across ages. Combining a sample-barcoded 5' primer with a J-beta primer mix, a second PCR ran for roughly 6 to 11 cycles. MiXCR, applied by TCRdb to the 5' RACE reads, yields one record per CDR3 protein. The table records roughly 800,000 distinct CDR3 sequences, around 25% of them present only once. These data were likewise used in another study, on T cells of mothers and their children.

Sequencing was carried out using blood. Receptors were obtained from a boy younger than 18 in good health.

The chain is built from TRBV24-1 and TRBJ2-2, with 8 positions matching TRBD2. Germline V CDR1 and CDR2: KGHDR, SFDVKD. J gave up 0 bases and V 5 bases, and 7 bases lay outside the gene matches. The CDR3 consists of 17 residues. The CDR3 protein is CATSGTSRSSNTGELFF. Here the CDR3 DNA reads TGTGCCACCAGTGGGACTAGCAGATCCTCGAACACCGGGGAGCTGTTTTTT.

This clonotype has just a few counts. The CDR3 sequence is CASSWGSSPYEQYF. The CDR3 DNA sequence: TGTGCCAGCAGCTGGGGGAGCTCGCCCTACGAGCAGTACTTC. The rearrangement links TRBV7-9 to TRBJ2-7; D may match TRBD1 or TRBD2 (5 bases each). Germline assignment: CDR1 SEHNR and CDR2 FQNEAQ (reference sequence). V was clipped by 4 bases and J by 2 bases, with 12 bases between them. The CDR3 covers 14 residues.

This chain uses TRBV7-6 with TRBJ2-5, with TRBD1 matching over 7 bases. The CDR3 totals 12 residues. J gave up 13 bases and V 1 base, and 6 bases lay outside the gene matches. Germline-derived CDR1 and CDR2 are SGHVS and FNYEAQ. The DNA of the CDR3 is TGTGCCAGCAGCTTAGGGACAGGCCCACCGTACTTC. This sequence encodes CASSLGTGPPYF.

The CDR3: CAWSGVISYEQYF. The CDR3 DNA follows: TGTGCCTGGAGTGGGGTCATCTCCTACGAGCAGTACTTC. The gene calls are TRBV30 and TRBJ2-7; D is undetermined. This CDR3 spans 13 amino acids. The germline CDR1 and CDR2 sequences are GTSNPN and SVGIG (reference sequence). The V gene lost 1 base and the J gene lost 0 bases, with 7 bases spanning the gap.

J is TRBJ2-5 and V is TRBV6-1; the D is unclear. Near its end, the DNA agrees better with TRBJ2-7, so the J call may be wrong. CDR3 size: 14 residues. Germline V gives CDR1 MNHNS, CDR2 SASEGT. The CDR3 protein is CASSEVEGEYEQYF. DNA of the CDR3: TGTGCCAGCAGTGAAGTGGAAGGAGAATACGAGCAGTACTTC.

The J gene is TRBJ2-7, the V gene TRBV7-2, with D perhaps assigned TRBD1 or TRBD2 (5 bases each). V was shortened by 5 bases and J by 6 bases, with 17 bases between the two germline ends. The germline gives CDR1 SGHTA, CDR2 FQGNSA. The CDR3 is made up of 14 amino acids. The DNA of the CDR3 is TGTGCCAGCAGCCGAGGGCAGGGTCTAGGCGAGCAGTACTTC. This sequence encodes CASSRGQGLGEQYF. Full variable domain (outside the CDR3, taken from reference TRBV7-2 and TRBJ2-7): GAGVSQSPSNKVTEKGKDVELRCDPISGHTALYWYRQSLGQGLEFLIYFQGNSAPDKSGLPSDRFSAERTGGSVSTLTIQRTQQEDSAVYLCASSRGQGLGEQYFGPGTRLTVT.

The chain employs TRBV4-1 and TRBJ1-2, with a tentative D call TRBD1 (6 bases). V was pared by 3 bases and J by 5 bases, with 7 bases between. The CDR3 length is 12 residues. Germline V gene sequence: CDR1 MGHRA, CDR2 YSYEKL. The CDR3 nucleotides are TGCGCCAGCAGCCAGACAGGTTATGGCTACACCTTC. It encodes CASSQTGYGYTF.

This clonotype was seen just once. The chain recombines TRBV7-3 with TRBJ1-1; the D is unclear. Germline CDR1 reads SGHTA; CDR2 reads FQGTGA. Trimming took off 1 base at V and 0 bases at J, with 9 bases between the two ends. The CDR3 has 15 amino acids. The CDR3 is CASSLRPGVNTEAFF. CDR3 DNA: TGTGCCAGCAGCTTAAGACCCGGGGTGAACACTGAAGCTTTCTTT.

In this sample, this clonotype turned up once. The chain employs TRBV12-3 or TRBV12-4 and TRBJ1-5; 7 positions agree with TRBD1. CDR3 length: 12 amino acids. Trimming at V came to 10 bases and at J to 5 bases, leaving 5 bases not matched to a gene. The CDR3 sequence is CATRTGDQPQHF. CDR3 DNA: TGTGCCACCAGAACAGGGGATCAGCCCCAGCATTTT.

The CDR3 loop is CASSYSDPATASTDTQYF. CDR3 DNA sequence: TGTGCCAGCAGTTACTCGGACCCTGCGACAGCAAGCACAGATACGCAGTATTTT. The chain joins TRBV6-5 to TRBJ2-3; D perhaps matches TRBD1 (5 bases). Trimming removed 0 bases from V and 0 bases from J, with 16 bases in between. There are 18 residues in the CDR3. Germline V gene sequence: CDR1 MNHEY, CDR2 SVGAGI.

The sample holds a few counts of this clonotype. The chain carries TRBV7-9 and TRBJ2-5; possibly TRBD1 or TRBD2 for D (7 bases each). The V gene lost 7 bases and the J gene lost 1 base, with 19 bases spanning the gap. Per the germline V gene, CDR1 is SEHNR and CDR2 is FQNEAQ (reference sequence). CDR3 length equals 16 residues. This CDR3 reads CASTPPQGEGQETQYF. The CDR3 region has the DNA TGTGCCAGCACCCCTCCGCAGGGGGAGGGCCAAGAGACCCAGTACTTC.

The chain uses TRBV3-1 and TRBJ1-4; D gene uncertain. V dropped 4 bases and J dropped 10 bases, with 10 bases sitting between them. Per the germline V gene, CDR1 is LGHDT and CDR2 is YNNKEL (reference sequence). CDR3 length: 12 amino acids. The CDR3 coding sequence is TGTGCCAGCAGCCGAGATCCCGGAAAACTGTTTTTT. Translating gives CASSRDPGKLFF.

The chain links TRBV11-2 to TRBJ2-5, with 7 positions matching TRBD1. The length of the CDR3 is 15 residues. Losses at the gene ends were 1 base for V and 0 bases for J; bases not matched to a gene: 2. The germline gives CDR1 SGHAT, CDR2 FQNNGV. The CDR3 region is CASSLGGTDQETQYF. In DNA form, the CDR3 reads TGTGCCAGCAGCTTAGGTGGGACAGACCAAGAGACCCAGTACTTC.

This clonotype has only a few counts. The chain uses TRBV21-1 and TRBJ2-5; the table's D call, TRBD1, was not checked against the DNA. TRBV21-1 is a pseudogene. This CDR3 has 20 amino acids. The CDR3 is CASRPPWNSWGRGREETQYF. For the CDR3, the DNA is TGTGCCAGCAGGCCACCGTGGAATTCCTGGGGCAGGGGGCGAGAAGAGACCCAGTACTTC.

The rearrangement links TRBV6-2 or TRBV6-3 to TRBJ1-5, with a weak D call TRBD1 (6 bases). V lost 4 bases and J lost 11, with 15 bases in between. Germline V CDR1 and CDR2: MNHEY, SVGEGT. The CDR3 has 13 residues. CDR3 nucleotide sequence: TGTGCCAGCAGTTCCTACCCCGGGACATCCCAGCATTTT. Protein: CASSSYPGTSQHF.

The V and J genes are TRBV10-3 and TRBJ2-7; the match to TRBD1 covers 9 bases. V dropped 0 bases and J dropped 4; count of bases not matched to a gene: 1. Germline CDR1 is ENHRY and CDR2 is SYGVKD. The CDR3 runs to 14 residues. The CDR3 is CAISESGTGYEQYF. The DNA of the CDR3 is TGTGCCATCAGTGAGTCCGGGACAGGGTACGAGCAGTACTTC.

Of note for this clonotype: The junction and the germline gene differ at one end; a read error may be behind it. This chain connects TRBV7-7 to TRBJ1-2; D not certain. The CDR3 totals 16 residues. Germline V gene data show CDR1 as SSHAT and CDR2 as FNYEAQ (reference sequence). CDR3 loop: CASSAANPRPAYGYTF. The CDR3 DNA sequence: TGTGCTAGCAGCGCCGCCAACCCCCGCCCGGCGTATGGCTACACCTTC.

The rearrangement joins TRBV28 to TRBJ1-6; no reliable D call. The CDR3 covers 14 residues. The germline V gene encodes CDR1 MDHEN and CDR2 SYDVKM. With 6 bases removed from V and 7 bases from J, the gap between germline ends came to 13 bases. This CDR3 is CASRRSIDNSPLHF. The CDR3 region has the DNA TGTGCCAGCAGGCGCTCTATCGACAATTCACCCCTCCACTTT.

This chain links TRBV3-1 with TRBJ2-7; D gene ambiguous. Germline V gives CDR1 LGHDT, CDR2 YNNKEL (reference sequence). The CDR3 totals 13 residues. V was clipped by 0 bases and J by 5 bases, with 8 bases between them. CDR3 in amino acids: CASSQDRSDEQYF. Here the CDR3 DNA reads TGTGCCAGCAGCCAAGACAGGAGTGACGAGCAGTACTTC.

The rearrangement links TRBV11-2 to TRBJ2-3, with D tentatively TRBD2 (6 bases). Trimming pared 4 bases from V and 5 bases from J, leaving 13 bases between. The germline CDR1 and CDR2 sequences are SGHAT and FQNNGV. CDR3 size: 14 residues. The CDR3 coding sequence is TGTGCCAGCAGCTGGGGCGGGGCCCAAGATACGCAGTATTTT. Amino acids: CASSWGGAQDTQYF.